A selection of T cell receptor beta chains follows, all from one sample in a study of neurological immune-mediated disorders. TCRdb re-called the 5' RACE reads with MiXCR, one entry per CDR3 protein. The data show about 84,000 distinct CDR3 sequences, 3.5% to 4.5% seen once. The source material was PBMCs. These receptors were collected from a woman aged 60-75 years with multiple sclerosis. CDR3s include the opening cysteine and the closing phenylalanine or tryptophan. The D gene is left open where the match is weak. Clone sizes are shown as how often the clone was seen (once, few, many) or a class if it is expanded.

>TRBV20-1|many|-|TRBJ2-5
TGCAGTGCTAGTGTATCTGAGACCCAGTACTTC
CSASVSETQYF
>TRBV20-1|many|-|TRBJ1-5
TGCAGTGCCTGGATAACTGTTGGTCAGCCCCAGCATTTT
CSAWITVGQPQHF
>TRBV12-3/TRBV12-4|many|TRBD2|TRBJ2-1
TGTGCCAGCAGTTTACTTAGCGGGGTGCTTGAGCAGTTCTTC
CASSLLSGVLEQFF
>TRBV29-1|many|-|TRBJ2-7
TGCAGCGTTGAGGCAGGGAATGCCTACGAGCAGTACTTC
CSVEAGNAYEQYF
>TRBV5-1|many|-|TRBJ1-2
TGCGCCAGCAGCCGCACCCTTCGGGACACTTATGGCTACACCTTC
CASSRTLRDTYGYTF
>TRBV7-2|many|TRBD1|TRBJ1-5
TGTGCCAGCAGCCCGACAGGGGGCAATCAGCCCCAGCATTTT
CASSPTGGNQPQHF
>TRBV27|many|-|TRBJ2-6
TGTGCCAGCAGTTCGTATAGCTCTGGGGCCAACGTCCTGACTTTC
CASSSYSSGANVLTF
>TRBV20-1|many|TRBD1|TRBJ1-1
TGCAGTGCTAGCCCGGGACAGGGGAACACTGAAGCTTTCTTT
CSASPGQGNTEAFF
>TRBV5-1|many|TRBD1|TRBJ2-1
TGCGCCAGCAGGGAGACAGGGAACTCCTACAATGAGCAGTTCTTC
CASRETGNSYNEQFF
>TRBV6-1|many|TRBD2|TRBJ2-2
TGTGCAAGCGGGGGAGCGGGGGAGTACACCGGGGAGCTGTTTTTT
CASGGAGEYTGELFF
>TRBV5-1|many|-|TRBJ1-2
TGCGCCAGCAGCTTGCACGACAGCGGGAACGGCTACACCTTC
CASSLHDSGNGYTF
>TRBV7-8|many|-|TRBJ2-3
TGTGCCAGCAGCTCTACCGTTTTGGGGGGGGCAGGCACAGATACGCAGTATTTT
CASSSTVLGGAGTDTQYF